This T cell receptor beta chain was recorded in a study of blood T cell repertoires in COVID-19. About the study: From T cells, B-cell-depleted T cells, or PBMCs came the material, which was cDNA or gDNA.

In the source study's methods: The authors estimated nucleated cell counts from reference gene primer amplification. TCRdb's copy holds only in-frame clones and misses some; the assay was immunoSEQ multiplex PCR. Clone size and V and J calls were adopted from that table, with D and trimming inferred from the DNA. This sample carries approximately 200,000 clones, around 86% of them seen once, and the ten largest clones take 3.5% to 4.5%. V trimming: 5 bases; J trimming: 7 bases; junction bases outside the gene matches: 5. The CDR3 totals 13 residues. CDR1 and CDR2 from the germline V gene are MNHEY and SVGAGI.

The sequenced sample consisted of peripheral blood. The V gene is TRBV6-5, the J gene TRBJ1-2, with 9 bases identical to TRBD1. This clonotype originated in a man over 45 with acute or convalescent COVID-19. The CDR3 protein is CASSRGQGGGYTF. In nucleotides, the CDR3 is TGTGCCAGCAGTCGGGGACAGGGAGGTGGCTACACCTTC.